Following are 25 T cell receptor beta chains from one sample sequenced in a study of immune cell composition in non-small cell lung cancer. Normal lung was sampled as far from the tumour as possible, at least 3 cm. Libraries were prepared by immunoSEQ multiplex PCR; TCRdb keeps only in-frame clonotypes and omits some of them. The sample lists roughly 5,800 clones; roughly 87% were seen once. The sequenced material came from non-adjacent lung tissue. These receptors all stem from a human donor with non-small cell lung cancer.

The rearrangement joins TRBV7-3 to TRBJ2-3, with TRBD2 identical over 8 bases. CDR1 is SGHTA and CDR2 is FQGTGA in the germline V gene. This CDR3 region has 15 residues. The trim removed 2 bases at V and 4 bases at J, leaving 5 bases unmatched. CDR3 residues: CASSLAGGRADTQYF. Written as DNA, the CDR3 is TGTGCCAGCAGCTTAGCGGGAGGTAGGGCAGATACGCAGTATTTT.

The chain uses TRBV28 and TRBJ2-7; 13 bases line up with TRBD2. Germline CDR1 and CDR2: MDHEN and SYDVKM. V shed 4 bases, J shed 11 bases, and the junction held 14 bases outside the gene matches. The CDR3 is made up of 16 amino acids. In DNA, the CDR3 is TGTGCCAGCAGTTCAACCAGGACTAGCGGGAGAGGAAGGGAGTACTTC. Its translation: CASSSTRTSGRGREYF.

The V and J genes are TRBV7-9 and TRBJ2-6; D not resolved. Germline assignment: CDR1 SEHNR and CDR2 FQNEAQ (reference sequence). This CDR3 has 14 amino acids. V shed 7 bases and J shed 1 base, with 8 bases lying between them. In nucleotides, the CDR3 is TGTGCCAGCAACACGAGGTCTGGGGCCAACGTCCTGACTTTC. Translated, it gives CASNTRSGANVLTF.

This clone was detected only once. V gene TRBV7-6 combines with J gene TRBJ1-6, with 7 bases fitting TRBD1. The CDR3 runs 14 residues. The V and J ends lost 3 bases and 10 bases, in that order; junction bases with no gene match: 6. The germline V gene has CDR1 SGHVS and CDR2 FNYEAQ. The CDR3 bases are TGTGCCAGCAGCTTGGCCGGGACAGCATCACCCCTCCACTTT. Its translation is CASSLAGTASPLHF.

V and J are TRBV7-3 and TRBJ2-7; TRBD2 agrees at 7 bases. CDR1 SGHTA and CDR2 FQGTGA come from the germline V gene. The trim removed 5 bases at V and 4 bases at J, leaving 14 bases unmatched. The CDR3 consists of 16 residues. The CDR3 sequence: CASSPQGRDGGYEQYF. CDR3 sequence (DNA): TGTGCCAGCAGCCCCCAAGGGCGGGACGGGGGGTACGAGCAGTACTTC. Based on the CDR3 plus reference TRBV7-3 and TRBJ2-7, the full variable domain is GAGVSQTPSNKVTEKGKYVELRCDPISGHTALYWYRQSLGQGPEFLIYFQGTGAADDSGLPNDRFFAVRPEGSVSTLKIQRTERGDSAVYLCASSPQGRDGGYEQYFGPGTRLTVT.

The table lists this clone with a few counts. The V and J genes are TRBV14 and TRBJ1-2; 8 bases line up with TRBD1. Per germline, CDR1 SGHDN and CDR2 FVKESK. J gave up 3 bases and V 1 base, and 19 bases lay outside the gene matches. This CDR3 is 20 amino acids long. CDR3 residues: CASSQGHGAGGAQSDYGYTF. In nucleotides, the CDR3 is TGTGCCAGCAGCCAAGGCCATGGGGCAGGGGGCGCCCAAAGTGACTATGGCTACACCTTC.

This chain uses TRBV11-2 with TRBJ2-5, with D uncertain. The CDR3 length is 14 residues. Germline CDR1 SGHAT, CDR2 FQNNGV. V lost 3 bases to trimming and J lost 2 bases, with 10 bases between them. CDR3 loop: CASSLASVQETQYF. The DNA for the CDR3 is TGTGCCAGCAGCTTGGCTTCCGTTCAAGAGACCCAGTACTTC.

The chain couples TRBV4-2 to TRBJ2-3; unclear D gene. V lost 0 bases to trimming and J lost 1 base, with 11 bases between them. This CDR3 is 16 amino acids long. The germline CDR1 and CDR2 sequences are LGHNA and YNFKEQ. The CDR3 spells CASSQEGVPRTDTQYF. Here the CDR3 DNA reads TGTGCCAGCAGCCAAGAAGGAGTACCGCGCACAGATACGCAGTATTTT.

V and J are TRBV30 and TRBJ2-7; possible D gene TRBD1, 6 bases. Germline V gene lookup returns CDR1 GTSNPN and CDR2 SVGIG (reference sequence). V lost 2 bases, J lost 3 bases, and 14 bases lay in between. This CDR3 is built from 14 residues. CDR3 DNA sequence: TGTGCCTGGAGTTGGTCCGGGACACACTACGAGCAGTACTTC. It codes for CAWSWSGTHYEQYF.

CDR3 in DNA: TGTGCCAGCAGTTTAACCAGCGGGAGGGCCGTGGATGAGCAGTTCTTC. It is translated as CASSLTSGRAVDEQFF. The chain employs TRBV27 and TRBJ2-1, with TRBD2 identical over 10 bases. Germline values: CDR1 MNHEY, CDR2 SMNVEV (reference sequence). The trim removed 2 bases at V and 8 bases at J, leaving 9 bases unmatched. The CDR3 spans 16 residues.

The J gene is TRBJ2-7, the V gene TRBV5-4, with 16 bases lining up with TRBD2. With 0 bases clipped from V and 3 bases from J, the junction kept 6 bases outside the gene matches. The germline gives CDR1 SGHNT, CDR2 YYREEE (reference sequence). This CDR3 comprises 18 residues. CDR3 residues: CASSLGGLAGGPGYEQYF. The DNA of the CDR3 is TGTGCCAGCAGCTTGGGGGGACTAGCGGGAGGGCCAGGCTACGAGCAGTACTTC. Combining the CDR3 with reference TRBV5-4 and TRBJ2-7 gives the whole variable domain ETGVTQSPTHLIKTRGQQVTLRCSSQSGHNTVSWYQQALGQGPQFIFQYYREEENGRGNFPPRFSGLQFPNYSSELNVNALELDDSALYLCASSLGGLAGGPGYEQYFGPGTRLTVT.

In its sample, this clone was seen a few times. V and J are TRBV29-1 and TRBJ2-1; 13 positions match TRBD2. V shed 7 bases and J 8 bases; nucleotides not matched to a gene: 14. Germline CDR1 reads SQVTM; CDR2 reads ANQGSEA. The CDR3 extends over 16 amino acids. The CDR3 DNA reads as TGCAGCGCTGATGGTGTCGGACTAGCGGGAGTACATGAGCAGTTCTTC. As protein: CSADGVGLAGVHEQFF.

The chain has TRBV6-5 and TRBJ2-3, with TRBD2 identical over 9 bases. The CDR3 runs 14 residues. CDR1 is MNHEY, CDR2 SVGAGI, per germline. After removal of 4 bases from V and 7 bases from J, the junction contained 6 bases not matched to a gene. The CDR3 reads CASSLVAGVYTQYF. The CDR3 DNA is TGTGCCAGCAGTTTGGTAGCGGGAGTCTATACGCAGTATTTT.

The CDR3 DNA sequence: TGTGCCAGCAGTGAAGTAGTAGCCACAGATACGCAGTATTTT. It yields the protein CASSEVVATDTQYF. This chain links TRBV6-1 with TRBJ2-3; D uncertain. Deletions cut 1 base from V and 2 bases from J, with 7 bases between. Germline-derived CDR1 and CDR2 are MNHNS and SASEGT. The CDR3 totals 14 residues.

The CDR3 protein is CASSQRADRSPQPQHF. The CDR3 DNA reads TGTGCCAGCAGCCAAAGGGCCGACAGGTCCCCTCAGCCCCAGCATTTT. This chain connects TRBV4-2 to TRBJ1-5, with D possibly matching TRBD1 (6 bases). V shed 2 bases and J shed 6 bases, with 17 bases lying between them. The CDR3 has 16 amino acids. The germline CDR1 and CDR2 sequences are LGHNA and YNFKEQ.

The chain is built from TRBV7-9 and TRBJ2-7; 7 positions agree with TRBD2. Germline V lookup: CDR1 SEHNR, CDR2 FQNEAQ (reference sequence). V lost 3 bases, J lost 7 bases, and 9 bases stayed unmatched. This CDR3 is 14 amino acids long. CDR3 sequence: CASSLLAGAGEQYF. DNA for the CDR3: TGTGCCAGCAGCTTGTTGGCGGGAGCGGGAGAGCAGTACTTC.

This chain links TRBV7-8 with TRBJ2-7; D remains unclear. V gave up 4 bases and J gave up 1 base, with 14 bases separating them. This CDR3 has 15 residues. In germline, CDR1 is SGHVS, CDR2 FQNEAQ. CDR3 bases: TGTGCCAGCAGCTCGCAGGCTACAGAGTCCTACGAGCAGTACTTC. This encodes CASSSQATESYEQYF.

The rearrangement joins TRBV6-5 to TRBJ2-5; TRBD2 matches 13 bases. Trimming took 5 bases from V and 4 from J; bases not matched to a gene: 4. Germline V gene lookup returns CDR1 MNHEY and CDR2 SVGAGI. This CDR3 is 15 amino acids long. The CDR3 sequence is CASSPRTSGRETQYF. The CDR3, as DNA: TGTGCCAGCAGTCCGAGGACTAGCGGGAGAGAGACCCAGTACTTC.

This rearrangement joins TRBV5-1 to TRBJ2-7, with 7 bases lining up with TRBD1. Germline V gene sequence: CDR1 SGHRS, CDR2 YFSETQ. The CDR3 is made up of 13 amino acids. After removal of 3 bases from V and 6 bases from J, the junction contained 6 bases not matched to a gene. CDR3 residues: CASSWNRGSEQYF. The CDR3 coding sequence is TGCGCCAGCAGCTGGAACAGGGGCTCCGAGCAGTACTTC.

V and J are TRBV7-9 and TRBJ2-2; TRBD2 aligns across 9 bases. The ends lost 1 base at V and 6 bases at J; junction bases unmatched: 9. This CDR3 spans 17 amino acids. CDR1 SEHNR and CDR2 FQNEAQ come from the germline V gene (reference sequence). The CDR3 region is CASSLGQSGRSPGELFF. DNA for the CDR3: TGTGCCAGCAGCTTAGGGCAGAGCGGGAGGTCTCCCGGGGAGCTGTTTTTT.

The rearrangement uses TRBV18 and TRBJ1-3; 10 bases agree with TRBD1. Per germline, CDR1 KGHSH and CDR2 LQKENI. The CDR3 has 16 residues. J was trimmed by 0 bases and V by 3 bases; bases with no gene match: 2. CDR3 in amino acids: CASSPGQGFSGNTIYF. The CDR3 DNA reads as TGTGCCAGCTCACCGGGACAGGGGTTCTCTGGAAACACCATATATTTT.

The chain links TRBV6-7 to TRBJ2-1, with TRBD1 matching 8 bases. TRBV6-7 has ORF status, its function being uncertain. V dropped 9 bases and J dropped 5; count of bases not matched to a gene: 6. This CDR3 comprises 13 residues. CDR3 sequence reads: CARTGQAHNEQFF. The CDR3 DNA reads TGTGCCAGAACGGGACAGGCCCACAATGAGCAGTTCTTC.

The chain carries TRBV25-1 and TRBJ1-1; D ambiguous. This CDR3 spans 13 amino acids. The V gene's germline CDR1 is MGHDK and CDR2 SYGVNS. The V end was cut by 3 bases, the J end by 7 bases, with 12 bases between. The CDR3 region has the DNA TGTGCCAGCAGTGAGATGGGCCGGAATGAAGCTTTCTTT. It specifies CASSEMGRNEAFF.

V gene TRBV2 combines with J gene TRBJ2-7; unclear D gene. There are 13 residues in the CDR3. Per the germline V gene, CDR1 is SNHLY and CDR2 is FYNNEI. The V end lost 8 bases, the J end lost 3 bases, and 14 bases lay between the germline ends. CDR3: CASSPGGVYEQYF. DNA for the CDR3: TGTGCCAGCTCTCCTGGCGGAGTCTACGAGCAGTACTTC.

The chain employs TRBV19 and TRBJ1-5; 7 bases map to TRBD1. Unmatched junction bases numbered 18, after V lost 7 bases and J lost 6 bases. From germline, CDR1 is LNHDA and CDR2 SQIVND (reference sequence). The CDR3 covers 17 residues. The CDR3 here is CASIQSAGTERGQPQHF. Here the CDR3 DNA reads TGTGCCAGTATCCAATCAGCCGGGACAGAAAGAGGTCAGCCCCAGCATTTT.